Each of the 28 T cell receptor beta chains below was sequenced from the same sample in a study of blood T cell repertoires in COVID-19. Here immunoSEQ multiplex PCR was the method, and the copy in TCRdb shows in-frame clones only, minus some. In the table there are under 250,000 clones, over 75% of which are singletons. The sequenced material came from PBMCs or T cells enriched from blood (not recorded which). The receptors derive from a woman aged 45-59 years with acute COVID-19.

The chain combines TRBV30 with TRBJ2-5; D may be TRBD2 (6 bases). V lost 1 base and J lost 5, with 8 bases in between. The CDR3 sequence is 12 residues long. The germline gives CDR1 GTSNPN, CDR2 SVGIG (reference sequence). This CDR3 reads CAWSEGRETQYF. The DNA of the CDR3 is TGTGCCTGGAGTGAGGGGAGGGAGACCCAGTACTTC.

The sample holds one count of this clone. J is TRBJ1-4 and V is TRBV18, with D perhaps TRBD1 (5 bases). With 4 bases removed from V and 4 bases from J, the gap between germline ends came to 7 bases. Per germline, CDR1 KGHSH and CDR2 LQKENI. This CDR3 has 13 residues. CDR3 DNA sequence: TGTGCCAGCTCACAGGGGTATAATGAAAAACTGTTTTTT. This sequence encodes CASSQGYNEKLFF.

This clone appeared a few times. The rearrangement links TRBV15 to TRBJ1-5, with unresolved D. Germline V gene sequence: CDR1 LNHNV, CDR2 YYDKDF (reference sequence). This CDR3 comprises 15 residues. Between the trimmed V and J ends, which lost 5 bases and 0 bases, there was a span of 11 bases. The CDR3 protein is CATSQPRDSNQPQHF. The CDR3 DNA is TGTGCCACCAGCCAGCCGCGGGATAGCAATCAGCCCCAGCATTTT.

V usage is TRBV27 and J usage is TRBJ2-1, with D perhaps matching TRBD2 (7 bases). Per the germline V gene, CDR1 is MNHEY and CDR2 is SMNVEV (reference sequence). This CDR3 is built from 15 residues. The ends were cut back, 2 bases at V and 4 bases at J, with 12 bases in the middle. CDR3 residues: CASSLGGGVYNEQFF. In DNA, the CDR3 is TGTGCCAGCAGTTTAGGAGGGGGGGTATACAATGAGCAGTTCTTC.

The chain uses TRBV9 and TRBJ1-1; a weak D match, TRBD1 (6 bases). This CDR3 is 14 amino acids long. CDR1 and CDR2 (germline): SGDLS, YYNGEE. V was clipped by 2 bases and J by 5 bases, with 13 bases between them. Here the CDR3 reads CASSVNRAGTEAFF. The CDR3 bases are TGTGCCAGCAGCGTCAACAGGGCAGGGACTGAAGCTTTCTTT. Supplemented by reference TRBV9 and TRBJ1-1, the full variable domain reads DSGVTQTPKHLITATGQRVTLRCSPRSGDLSVYWYQQSLDQGLQFLIQYYNGEERAKGNILERFSAQQFPDLHSELNLSSLELGDSALYFCASSVNRAGTEAFFGQGTRLTVV.

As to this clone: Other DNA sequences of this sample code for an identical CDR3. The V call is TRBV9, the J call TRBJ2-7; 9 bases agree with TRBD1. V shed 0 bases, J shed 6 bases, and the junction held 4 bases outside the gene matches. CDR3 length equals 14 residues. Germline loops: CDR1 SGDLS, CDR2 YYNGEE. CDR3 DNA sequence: TGTGCCAGCAGCGTAGTGGGACAGGGTAGCGAGCAGTACTTC. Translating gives CASSVVGQGSEQYF. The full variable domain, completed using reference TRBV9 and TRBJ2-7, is DSGVTQTPKHLITATGQRVTLRCSPRSGDLSVYWYQQSLDQGLQFLIQYYNGEERAKGNILERFSAQQFPDLHSELNLSSLELGDSALYFCASSVVGQGSEQYFGPGTRLTVT.

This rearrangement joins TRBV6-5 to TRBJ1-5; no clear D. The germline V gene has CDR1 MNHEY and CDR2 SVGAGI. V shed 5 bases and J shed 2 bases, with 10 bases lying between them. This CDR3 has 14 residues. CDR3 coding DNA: TGTGCCAGCAGTACCGGGTCCGGCAATCAGCCCCAGCATTTT. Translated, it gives CASSTGSGNQPQHF.

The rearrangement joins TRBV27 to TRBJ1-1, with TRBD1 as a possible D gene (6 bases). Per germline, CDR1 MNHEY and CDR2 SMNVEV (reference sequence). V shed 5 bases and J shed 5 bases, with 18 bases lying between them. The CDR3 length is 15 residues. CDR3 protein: CASSPQGGRGTEAFF. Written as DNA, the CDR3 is TGTGCCAGCAGTCCCCAAGGGGGGCGGGGGACTGAAGCTTTCTTT.

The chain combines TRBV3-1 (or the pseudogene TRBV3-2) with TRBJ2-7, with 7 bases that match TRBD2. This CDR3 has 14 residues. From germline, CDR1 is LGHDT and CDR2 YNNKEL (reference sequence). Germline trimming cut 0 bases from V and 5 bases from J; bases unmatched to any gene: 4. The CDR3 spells CASSQEGGVNEQYF. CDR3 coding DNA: TGTGCCAGCAGCCAAGAGGGGGGGGTTAACGAGCAGTACTTC.

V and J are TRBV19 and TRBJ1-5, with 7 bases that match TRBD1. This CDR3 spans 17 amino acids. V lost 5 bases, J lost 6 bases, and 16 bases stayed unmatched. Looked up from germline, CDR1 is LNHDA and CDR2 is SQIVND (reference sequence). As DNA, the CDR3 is TGTGCCAGTAGTCCACCGACAGGGTCGGTGCCAGCTCAGCCCCAGCATTTT. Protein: CASSPPTGSVPAQPQHF.

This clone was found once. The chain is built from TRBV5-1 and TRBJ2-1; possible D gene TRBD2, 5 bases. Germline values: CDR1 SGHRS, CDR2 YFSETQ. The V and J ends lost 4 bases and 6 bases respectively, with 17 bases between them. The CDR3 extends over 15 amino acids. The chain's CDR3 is CASSPPLEVVNEQFF. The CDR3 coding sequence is TGCGCCAGCAGCCCCCCGTTGGAGGTGGTCAATGAGCAGTTCTTC.

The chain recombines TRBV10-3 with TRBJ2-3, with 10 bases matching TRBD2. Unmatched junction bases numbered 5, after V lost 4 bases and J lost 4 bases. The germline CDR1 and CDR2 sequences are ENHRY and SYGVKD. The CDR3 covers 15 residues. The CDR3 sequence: CAISAPSGGSDTQYF. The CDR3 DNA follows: TGTGCCATCAGTGCCCCTAGCGGGGGATCAGATACGCAGTATTTT.

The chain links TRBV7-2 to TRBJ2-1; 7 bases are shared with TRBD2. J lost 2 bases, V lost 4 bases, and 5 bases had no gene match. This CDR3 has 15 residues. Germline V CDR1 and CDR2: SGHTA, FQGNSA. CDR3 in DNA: TGTGCCAGCAGCTACGGCGGGGGACCCTACAATGAGCAGTTCTTC. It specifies CASSYGGGPYNEQFF.

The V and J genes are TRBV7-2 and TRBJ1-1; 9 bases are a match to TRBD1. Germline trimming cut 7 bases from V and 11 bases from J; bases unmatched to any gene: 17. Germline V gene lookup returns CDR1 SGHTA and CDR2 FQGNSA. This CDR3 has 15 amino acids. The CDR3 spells CASIPNAGTGSRAFF. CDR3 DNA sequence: TGTGCCAGCATTCCGAACGCCGGGACAGGGTCGCGCGCTTTCTTT.

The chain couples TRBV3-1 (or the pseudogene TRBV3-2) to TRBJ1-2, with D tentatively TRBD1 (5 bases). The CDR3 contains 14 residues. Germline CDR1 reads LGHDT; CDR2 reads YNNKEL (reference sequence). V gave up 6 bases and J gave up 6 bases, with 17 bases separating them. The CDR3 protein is CASSQSGAENGYTF. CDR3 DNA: TGTGCCAGCAGTCAAAGTGGGGCAGAAAATGGCTACACCTTC.

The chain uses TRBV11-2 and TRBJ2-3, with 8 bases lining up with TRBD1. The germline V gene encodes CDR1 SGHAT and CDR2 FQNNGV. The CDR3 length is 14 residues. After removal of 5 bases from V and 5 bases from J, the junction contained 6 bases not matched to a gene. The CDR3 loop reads CASSPRQGRDTQYF. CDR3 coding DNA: TGTGCCAGCAGCCCCCGACAGGGGAGAGATACGCAGTATTTT.

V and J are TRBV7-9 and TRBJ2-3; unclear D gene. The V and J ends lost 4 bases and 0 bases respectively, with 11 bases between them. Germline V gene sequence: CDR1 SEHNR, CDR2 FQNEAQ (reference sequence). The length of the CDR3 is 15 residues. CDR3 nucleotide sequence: TGTGCCAGCAGCTCGCGAGTCTTTAGCACAGATACGCAGTATTTT. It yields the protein CASSSRVFSTDTQYF.

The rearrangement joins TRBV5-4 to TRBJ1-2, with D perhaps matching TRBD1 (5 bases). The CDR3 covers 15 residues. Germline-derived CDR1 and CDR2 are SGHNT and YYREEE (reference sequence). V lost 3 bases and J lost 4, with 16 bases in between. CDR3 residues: CASSSVGGRLYGYTF. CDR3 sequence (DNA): TGTGCCAGCAGCTCCGTTGGGGGGAGACTCTATGGCTACACCTTC. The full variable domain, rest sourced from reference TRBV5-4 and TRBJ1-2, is ETGVTQSPTHLIKTRGQQVTLRCSSQSGHNTVSWYQQALGQGPQFIFQYYREEENGRGNFPPRFSGLQFPNYSSELNVNALELDDSALYLCASSSVGGRLYGYTFGSGTRLTVV.

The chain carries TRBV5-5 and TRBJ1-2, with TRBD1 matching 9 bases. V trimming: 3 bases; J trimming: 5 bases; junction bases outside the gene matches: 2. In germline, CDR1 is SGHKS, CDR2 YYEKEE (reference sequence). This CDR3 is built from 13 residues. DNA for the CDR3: TGTGCCAGCAGCTCGGACAGGGGTTATGGCTACACCTTC. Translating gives CASSSDRGYGYTF.

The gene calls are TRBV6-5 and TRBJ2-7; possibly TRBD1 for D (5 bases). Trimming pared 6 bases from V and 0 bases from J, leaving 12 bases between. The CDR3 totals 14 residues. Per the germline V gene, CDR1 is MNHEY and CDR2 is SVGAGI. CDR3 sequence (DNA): TGTGCCAGCAGGATGAACCAGGGCTCCTACGAGCAGTACTTC. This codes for CASRMNQGSYEQYF.

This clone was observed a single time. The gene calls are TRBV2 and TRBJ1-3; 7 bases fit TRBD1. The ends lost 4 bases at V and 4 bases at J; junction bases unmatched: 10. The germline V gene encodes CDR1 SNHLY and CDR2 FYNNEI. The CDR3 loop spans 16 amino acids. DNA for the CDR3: TGTGCCAGCAGTGTAGGGGGCCACTCTGCAGGAAACACCATATATTTT. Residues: CASSVGGHSAGNTIYF.

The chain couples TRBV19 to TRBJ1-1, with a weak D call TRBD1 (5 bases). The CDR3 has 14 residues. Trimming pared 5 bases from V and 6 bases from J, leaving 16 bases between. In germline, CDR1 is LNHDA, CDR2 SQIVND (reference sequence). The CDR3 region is CASSLAEGRAEAFF. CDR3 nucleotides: TGTGCCAGTAGTCTGGCAGAGGGGAGGGCTGAAGCTTTCTTT.

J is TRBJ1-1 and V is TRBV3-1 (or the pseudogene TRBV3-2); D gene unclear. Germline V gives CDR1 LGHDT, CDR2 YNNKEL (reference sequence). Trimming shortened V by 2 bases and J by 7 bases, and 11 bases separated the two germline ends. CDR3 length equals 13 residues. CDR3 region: CASSQSSPVEAFF. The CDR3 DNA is TGTGCCAGCAGCCAAAGTTCCCCGGTTGAAGCTTTCTTT.

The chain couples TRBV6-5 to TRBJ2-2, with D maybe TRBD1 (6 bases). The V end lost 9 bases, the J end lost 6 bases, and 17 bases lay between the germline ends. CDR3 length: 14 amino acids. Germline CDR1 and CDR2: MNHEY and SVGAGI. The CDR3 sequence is CASRPRQGPGELFF. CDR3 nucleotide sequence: TGTGCCAGTCGACCGCGGCAGGGGCCCGGGGAGCTGTTTTTT.

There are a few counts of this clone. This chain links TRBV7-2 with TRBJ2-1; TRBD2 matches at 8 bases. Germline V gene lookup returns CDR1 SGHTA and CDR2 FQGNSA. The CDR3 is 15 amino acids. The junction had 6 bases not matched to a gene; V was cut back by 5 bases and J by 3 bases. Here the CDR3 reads CASSLQRGHYNEQFF. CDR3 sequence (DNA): TGTGCCAGCAGCCTTCAGCGGGGGCACTACAATGAGCAGTTCTTC. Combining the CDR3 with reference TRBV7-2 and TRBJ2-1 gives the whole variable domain GAGVSQSPSNKVTEKGKDVELRCDPISGHTALYWYRQSLGQGLEFLIYFQGNSAPDKSGLPSDRFSAERTGGSVSTLTIQRTQQEDSAVYLCASSLQRGHYNEQFFGPGTRLTVL.

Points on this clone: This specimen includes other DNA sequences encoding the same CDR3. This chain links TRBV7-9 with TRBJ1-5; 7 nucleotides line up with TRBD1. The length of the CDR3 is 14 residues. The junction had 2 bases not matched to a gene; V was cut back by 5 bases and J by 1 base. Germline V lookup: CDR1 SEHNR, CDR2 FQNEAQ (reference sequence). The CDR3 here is CASSQQGSNQPQHF. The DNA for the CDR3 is TGTGCCAGCAGCCAACAGGGGAGCAATCAGCCCCAGCATTTT.

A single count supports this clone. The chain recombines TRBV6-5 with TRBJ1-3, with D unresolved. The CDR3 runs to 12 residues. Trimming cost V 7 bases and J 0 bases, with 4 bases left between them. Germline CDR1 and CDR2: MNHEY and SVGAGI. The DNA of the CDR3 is TGTGCCAGCACGTACTCTGGAAACACCATATATTTT. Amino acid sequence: CASTYSGNTIYF.

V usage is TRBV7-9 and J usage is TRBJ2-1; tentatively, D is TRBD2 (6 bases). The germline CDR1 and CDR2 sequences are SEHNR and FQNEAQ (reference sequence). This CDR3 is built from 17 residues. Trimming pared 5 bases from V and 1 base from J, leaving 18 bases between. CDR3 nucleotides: TGTGCCAGCAGCAAGACCCCGACTAGTTGGTCCTACAATGAGCAGTTCTTC. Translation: CASSKTPTSWSYNEQFF.